This T cell receptor beta chain was sequenced in a study of response to subunit inactivated influenza vaccine. Study-wide results and limits: The authors offered the suggestion that each seasonal influenza vaccination recruits few new T cells.

TCRdb reprocessed the RT-PCR reads via MiXCR and lists one record per CDR3 protein. The sample records some 500,000 distinct CDR3 sequences, roughly 25% being singletons. Germline CDR1 is LGHDT and CDR2 is YNNKEL (reference sequence). V was clipped by 0 bases and J by 5 bases, with 7 bases between them. The CDR3 is 13 amino acids. This clonotype appeared a few times. Antigen: not known. The V gene is TRBV3-1, the J gene TRBJ2-5, with D tentatively TRBD1 (5 bases). The sample in question was CD4+ T cells sorted from PBMCs, obtained around 5 days after vaccination. This TCR came from a man in his fifties or sixties who received an inactivated influenza vaccine. CDR3 protein: CASSQDRVETQYF. DNA of the CDR3: TGTGCCAGCAGCCAAGACAGGGTGGAGACCCAGTACTTC.